This T cell receptor beta chain was sequenced in a study of blood T cell repertoires in COVID-19. About the study: Acute and convalescent COVID-19 samples came from the United States, Italy and Spain. Sample material is recorded as cDNA or gDNA derived from T cells, B-cell-depleted T cells, or PBMCs.

Authors' analysis steps: For nucleated cells, counts were estimated from reference gene primer amplification. The table came from immunoSEQ multiplex PCR; TCRdb's copy has only in-frame clones and leaves some out. V, J and clone size derive from that table, while D and trimming were established from the DNA sequence. This table has around 180,000 clones, more than 70% appearing once. The sequence was collected from a woman between 25 and 40 years old with acute or convalescent COVID-19. The sample taken for sequencing was peripheral blood.

CDR3 residues: CASSAQQGKIEGYTF. DNA for the CDR3: TGTGCCAGCAGCGCGCAACAGGGGAAAATTGAGGGCTACACCTTC. This chain joins TRBV6-4 and TRBJ1-2, with TRBD1 matching over 7 bases. CDR3 length equals 15 residues. From germline, CDR1 is MRHNA and CDR2 SNTAGT. The V and J ends lost 6 bases and 8 bases, in that order; junction bases with no gene match: 15.